This T cell receptor (beta chain) comes out of a study of T cells after yellow fever vaccination. Notes on the study in general: Some clonotypes were seen in both the CD4 and the CD8 compartments. These made up a small share and likely arose from convergent recombination. The booster response re-showed most primary clones: 95% to 96% CD4, around 85% CD8. Abundant bulk-population clonotypes could contaminate the FACS-sorted repertoires.

The CDR3 runs to 15 residues. Trimming at V came to 6 bases and at J to 4 bases, leaving 9 bases not matched to a gene. The germline V gene has CDR1 KGHSH and CDR2 LQKENI. This clonotype was detected a few times. The antigen is unknown. Each CDR3 protein gets one entry after TCRdb re-called the 5' RACE reads with MiXCR. The sample yields around 330,000 distinct CDR3 sequences, approximately 3.8% seen once. This clonotype originated in a man in his late teens or twenties who received the YFV17D yellow fever vaccine. The rearrangement links TRBV18 to TRBJ2-1, with 7 bases lining up with TRBD1. This specimen was PBMCs, taken on the day of the yellow fever booster vaccination. CDR3 sequence: CASSPDRATYNEQFF. The CDR3 nucleotides read TGTGCCAGCTCCCCCGACAGGGCGACTTACAATGAGCAGTTCTTC. Supplemented by reference TRBV18 and TRBJ2-1, the full variable domain reads NAGVMQNPRHLVRRRGQEARLRCSPMKGHSHVYWYRQLPEEGLKFMVYLQKENIIDESGMPKERFSAEFPKEGPSILRIQQVVRGDSAAYFCASSPDRATYNEQFFGPGTRLTVL.